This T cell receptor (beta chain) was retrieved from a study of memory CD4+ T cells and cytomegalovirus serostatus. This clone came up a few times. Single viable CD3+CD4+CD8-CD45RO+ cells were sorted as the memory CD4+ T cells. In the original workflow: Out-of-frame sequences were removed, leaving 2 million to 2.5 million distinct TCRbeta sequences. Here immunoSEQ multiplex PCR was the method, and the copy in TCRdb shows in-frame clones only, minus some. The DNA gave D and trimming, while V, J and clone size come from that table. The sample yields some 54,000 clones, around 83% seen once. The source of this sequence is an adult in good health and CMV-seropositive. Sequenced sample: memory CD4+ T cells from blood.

The CDR3 protein is CASSKSAGDYSNQPQHF. The CDR3 DNA follows: TGTGCCAGCAGCAAATCGGCAGGGGATTATAGCAATCAGCCCCAGCATTTT. The chain carries TRBV21-1 and TRBJ1-5; the table's TRBD1 call for D was not verified on the DNA. TRBV21-1 is termed a pseudogene. The CDR3 loop spans 17 amino acids.